What follows are 10 T cell receptor beta chains derived from one specimen sequenced in a study of blood T cell repertoires in COVID-19. Clones were read by immunoSEQ multiplex PCR, and TCRdb kept only the in-frame ones, dropping some. The data show 150,000 to 200,000 clones, with over 80% seen just once and roughly 9% held by the top ten. Sample: peripheral blood. Source of these receptors: a woman aged 80 or older with active or convalescent COVID-19.

The CDR3 DNA reads TGTGCCATCAGTGAGACAGGTTGGGGCTACACCTTC. Translated, it gives CAISETGWGYTF. The chain employs TRBV10-3 and TRBJ1-2, with D tentatively TRBD1 (5 bases). V lost 2 bases and J lost 8, with 9 bases in between. This CDR3 spans 12 amino acids. Germline V CDR1 and CDR2: ENHRY, SYGVKD.

The J gene is TRBJ1-3, the V gene TRBV2; perhaps TRBD1 as D (6 bases). V lost 2 bases and J 4 bases, leaving 12 bases between the germline ends. This CDR3 region has 15 residues. Germline CDR1 and CDR2: SNHLY and FYNNEI. CDR3 in DNA: TGTGCCAGCAGTGAAACAGGGCTTGGGGGAAACACCATATATTTT. This codes for CASSETGLGGNTIYF. The whole variable domain, filled in from reference TRBV2 and TRBJ1-3, reads EPEVTQTPSHQVTQMGQEVILRCVPISNHLYFYWYRQILGQKVEFLVSFYNNEISEKSEIFDDQFSVERPDGSNFTLKIRSTKLEDSAMYFCASSETGLGGNTIYFGEGSWLTVV.

The gene calls are TRBV6-1 and TRBJ1-5; D not certain. The CDR3 is 13 amino acids. The germline V gene encodes CDR1 MNHNS and CDR2 SASEGT. Trimming stripped 3 bases from V and 5 bases from J, with 8 bases between. Here the CDR3 DNA reads TGTGCCAGCAGTGACCCCAGTCATCAGCCCCAGCATTTT. Translating it yields CASSDPSHQPQHF.

The genes are TRBV18 and TRBJ1-5, with 12 bases lining up with TRBD1. V lost 5 bases and J lost 5; bases outside the gene matches: 10. There are 17 residues in the CDR3. Germline V CDR1 and CDR2: KGHSH, LQKENI. Written as DNA, the CDR3 is TGTGCCAGCTCATCCAGACCGGGACAGGGGGCGGATCAGCCCCAGCATTTT. This translates into CASSSRPGQGADQPQHF.

This clone has just a few counts. The chain employs TRBV2 and TRBJ2-5, with TRBD1 identical over 8 bases. V trimming: 4 bases; J trimming: 2 bases; junction bases outside the gene matches: 3. This CDR3 region has 14 residues. From germline, CDR1 is SNHLY and CDR2 FYNNEI. The CDR3 sequence is CASSADREQETQYF. The CDR3 DNA follows: TGTGCCAGCAGTGCGGACAGGGAGCAAGAGACCCAGTACTTC. Based on the CDR3 plus reference TRBV2 and TRBJ2-5, the full variable domain is EPEVTQTPSHQVTQMGQEVILRCVPISNHLYFYWYRQILGQKVEFLVSFYNNEISEKSEIFDDQFSVERPDGSNFTLKIRSTKLEDSAMYFCASSADREQETQYFGPGTRLLVL.

V and J are TRBV5-5 and TRBJ1-5, with D possibly TRBD1 on 5 matching bases. CDR1 SGHKS and CDR2 YYEKEE come from the germline V gene (reference sequence). V was cut by 0 bases and J by 3 bases, with 7 bases left in between. This CDR3 spans 14 amino acids. CDR3 DNA sequence: TGTGCCAGCAGCTTGGACAGGAACAATCAGCCCCAGCATTTT. Its translation: CASSLDRNNQPQHF.

V usage is TRBV19 and J usage is TRBJ1-5; D call uncertain. With 3 bases removed from V and 6 bases from J, the gap between germline ends came to 15 bases. The CDR3 covers 15 residues. Germline V gene sequence: CDR1 LNHDA, CDR2 SQIVND (reference sequence). The DNA of the CDR3 is TGTGCCAGTAGTATGACGGAGCATAGTAGTCAGCCCCAGCATTTT. It is translated as CASSMTEHSSQPQHF.

This clone showed up just once. V gene TRBV3-1 (or the pseudogene TRBV3-2) combines with J gene TRBJ2-3; tentative D call: TRBD2 (5 bases). This CDR3 contains 13 residues. Germline assignment: CDR1 LGHDT and CDR2 YNNKEL (reference sequence). V was clipped by 4 bases and J by 4 bases, with 9 bases between them. The CDR3 loop is CASSLVGADTQYF. For the CDR3, the DNA is TGTGCCAGCAGCCTAGTGGGAGCAGATACGCAGTATTTT.

In nucleotides, the CDR3 is TGTGCCAGCAGCCCCCAGGGGGCCCACGAGCAGTACTTC. Translating gives CASSPQGAHEQYF. The genes are TRBV11-1 and TRBJ2-7; 8 nucleotides match TRBD1. This CDR3 has 13 residues. Trimming removed 5 bases from V and 5 bases from J; junction bases left unmatched: 5. Germline lookup yields CDR1 SGHAT and CDR2 FQDESV (reference sequence).

The chain links TRBV6-2 or TRBV6-3 to TRBJ2-2; 11 bases are shared with TRBD2. V dropped 4 bases and J dropped 6; count of bases not matched to a gene: 7. Germline CDR1 is MNHEY and CDR2 is SVGEGT. The CDR3 totals 16 residues. The CDR3 is CASSFPSGGMSGELFF. The DNA for the CDR3 is TGTGCCAGCAGTTTCCCTAGCGGGGGGATGTCCGGGGAGCTGTTTTTT.